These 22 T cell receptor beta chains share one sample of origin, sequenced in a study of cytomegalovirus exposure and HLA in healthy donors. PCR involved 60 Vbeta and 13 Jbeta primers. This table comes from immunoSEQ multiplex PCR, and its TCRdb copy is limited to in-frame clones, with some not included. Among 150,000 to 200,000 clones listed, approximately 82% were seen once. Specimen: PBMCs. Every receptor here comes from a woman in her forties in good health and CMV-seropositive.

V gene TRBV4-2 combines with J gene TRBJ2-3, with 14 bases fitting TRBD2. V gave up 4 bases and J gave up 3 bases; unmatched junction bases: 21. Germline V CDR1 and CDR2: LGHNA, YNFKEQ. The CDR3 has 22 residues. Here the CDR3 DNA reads TGTGCCAGCAGCCCTCTTCGGGGCTTGACTAGCGGGAGGGCCTCAGGGACAGATACGCAGTATTTT. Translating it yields CASSPLRGLTSGRASGTDTQYF.

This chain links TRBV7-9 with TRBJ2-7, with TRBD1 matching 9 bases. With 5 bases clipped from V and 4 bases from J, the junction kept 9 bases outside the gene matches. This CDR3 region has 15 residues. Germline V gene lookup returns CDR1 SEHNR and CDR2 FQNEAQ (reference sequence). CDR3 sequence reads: CASSVSRTGAYEQYF. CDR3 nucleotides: TGTGCCAGCAGCGTATCCCGGACAGGGGCGTACGAGCAGTACTTC.

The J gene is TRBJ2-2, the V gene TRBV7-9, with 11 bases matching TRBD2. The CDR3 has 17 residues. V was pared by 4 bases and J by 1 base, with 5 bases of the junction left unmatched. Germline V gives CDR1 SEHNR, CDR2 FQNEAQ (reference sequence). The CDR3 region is CASSSSGTSGNTGELFF. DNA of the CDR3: TGTGCCAGCAGCTCATCCGGGACTAGCGGGAACACCGGGGAGCTGTTTTTT.

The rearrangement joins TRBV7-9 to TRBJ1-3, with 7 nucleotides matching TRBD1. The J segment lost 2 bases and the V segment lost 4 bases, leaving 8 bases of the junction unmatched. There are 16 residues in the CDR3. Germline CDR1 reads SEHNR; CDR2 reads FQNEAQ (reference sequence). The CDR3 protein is CASSSLDRETGNTIYF. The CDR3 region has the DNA TGTGCCAGCAGCTCCCTCGACAGGGAAACTGGAAACACCATATATTTT. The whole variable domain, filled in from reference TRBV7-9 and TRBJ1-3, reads DTGVSQNPRHKITKRGQNVTFRCDPISEHNRLYWYRQTLGQGPEFLTYFQNEAQLEKSRLLSDRFSAERPKGSFSTLEIQRTEQGDSAMYLCASSSLDRETGNTIYFGEGSWLTVV.

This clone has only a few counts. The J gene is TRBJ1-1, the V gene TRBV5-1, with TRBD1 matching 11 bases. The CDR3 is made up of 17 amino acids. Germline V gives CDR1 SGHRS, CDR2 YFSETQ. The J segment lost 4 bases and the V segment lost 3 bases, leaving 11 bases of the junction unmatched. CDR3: CASSYGQGAINITEAFF. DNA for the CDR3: TGCGCCAGCAGCTACGGACAGGGGGCGATAAATATCACTGAAGCTTTCTTT.

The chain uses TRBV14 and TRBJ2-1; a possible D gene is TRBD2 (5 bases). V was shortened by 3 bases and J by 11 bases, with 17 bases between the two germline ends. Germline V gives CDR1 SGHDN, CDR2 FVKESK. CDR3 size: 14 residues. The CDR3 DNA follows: TGTGCCAGCAGCCATCCACTAGTGGAGTTGCAGCAGTTCTTC. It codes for CASSHPLVELQQFF.

The CDR3 nucleotides are TGCGCCAGCAGCCGAATAACTAGCGGGAGATCGAACACCGGGGAGCTGTTTTTT. Its protein product is CASSRITSGRSNTGELFF. J is TRBJ2-2 and V is TRBV4-3; 11 bases line up with TRBD2. This CDR3 has 18 amino acids. J lost 0 bases, V lost 4 bases, and 7 bases had no gene match. Germline V gene lookup returns CDR1 LGHNA and CDR2 YSLEER.

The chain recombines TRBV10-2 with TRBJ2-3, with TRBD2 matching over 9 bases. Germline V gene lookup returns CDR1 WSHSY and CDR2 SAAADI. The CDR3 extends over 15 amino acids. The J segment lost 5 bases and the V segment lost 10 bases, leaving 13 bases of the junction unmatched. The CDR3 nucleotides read TGCGCCAACCGACTAGCGGAACCACCAGTAGATACGCAGTATTTT. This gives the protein CANRLAEPPVDTQYF.

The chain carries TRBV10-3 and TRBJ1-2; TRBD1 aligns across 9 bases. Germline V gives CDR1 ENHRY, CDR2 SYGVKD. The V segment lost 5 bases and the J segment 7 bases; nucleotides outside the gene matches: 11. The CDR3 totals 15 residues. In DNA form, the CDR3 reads TGTGCCATCAGTTCAAGAACAGGGGGCGCGGGTGGCTACACCTTC. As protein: CAISSRTGGAGGYTF.

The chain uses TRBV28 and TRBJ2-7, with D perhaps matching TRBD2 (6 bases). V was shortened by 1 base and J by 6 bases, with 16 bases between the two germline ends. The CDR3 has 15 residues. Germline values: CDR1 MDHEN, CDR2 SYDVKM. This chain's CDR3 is CASSLSFVRDSEQYF. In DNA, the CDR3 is TGTGCCAGCAGTTTATCATTCGTCAGGGACTCCGAGCAGTACTTC.

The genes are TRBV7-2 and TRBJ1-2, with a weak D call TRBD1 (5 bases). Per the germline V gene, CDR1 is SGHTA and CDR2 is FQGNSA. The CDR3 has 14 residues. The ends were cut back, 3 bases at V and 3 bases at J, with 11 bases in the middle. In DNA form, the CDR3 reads TGTGCCAGCAGCTTCTTTCCGGGGGACTATGGCTACACCTTC. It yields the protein CASSFFPGDYGYTF.

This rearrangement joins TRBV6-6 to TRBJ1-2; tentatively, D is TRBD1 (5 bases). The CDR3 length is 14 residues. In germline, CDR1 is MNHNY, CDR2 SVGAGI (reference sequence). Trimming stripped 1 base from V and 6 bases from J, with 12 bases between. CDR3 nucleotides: TGTGCCAGCAGTTACTTGGGAATAGGGGATGGCTACACCTTC. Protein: CASSYLGIGDGYTF.

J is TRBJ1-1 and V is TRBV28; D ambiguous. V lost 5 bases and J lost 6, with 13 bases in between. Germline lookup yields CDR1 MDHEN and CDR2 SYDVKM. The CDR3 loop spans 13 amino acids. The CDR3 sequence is CASSPPGSPEAFF. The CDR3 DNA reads TGTGCCAGCAGTCCTCCGGGTTCCCCTGAAGCTTTCTTT.

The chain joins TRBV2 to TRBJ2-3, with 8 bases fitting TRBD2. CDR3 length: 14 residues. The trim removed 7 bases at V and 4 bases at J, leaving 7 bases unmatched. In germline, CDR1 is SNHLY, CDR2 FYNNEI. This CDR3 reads CASMLSGSPDTQYF. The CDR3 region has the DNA TGTGCCAGCATGCTAAGCGGGAGCCCAGATACGCAGTATTTT.

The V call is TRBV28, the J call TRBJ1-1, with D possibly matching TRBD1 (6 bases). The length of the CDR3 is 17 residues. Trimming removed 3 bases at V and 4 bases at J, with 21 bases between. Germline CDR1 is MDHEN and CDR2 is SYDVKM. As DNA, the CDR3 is TGTGCCAGCAGTTTTCCCATAGGGGGGGGCGGGCGCACTGAAGCTTTCTTT. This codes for CASSFPIGGGGRTEAFF.

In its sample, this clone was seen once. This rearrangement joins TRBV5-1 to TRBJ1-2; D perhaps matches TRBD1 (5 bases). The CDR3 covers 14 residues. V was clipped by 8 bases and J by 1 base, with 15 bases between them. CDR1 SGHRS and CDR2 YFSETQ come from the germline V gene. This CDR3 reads CASREDTNNYGYTF. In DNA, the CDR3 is TGCGCCAGTAGGGAGGACACGAATAACTATGGCTACACCTTC. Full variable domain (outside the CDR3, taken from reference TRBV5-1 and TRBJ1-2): KAGVTQTPRYLIKTRGQQVTLSCSPISGHRSVSWYQQTPGQGLQFLFEYFSETQRNKGNFPGRFSGRQFSNSRSEMNVSTLELGDSALYLCASREDTNNYGYTFGSGTRLTVV.

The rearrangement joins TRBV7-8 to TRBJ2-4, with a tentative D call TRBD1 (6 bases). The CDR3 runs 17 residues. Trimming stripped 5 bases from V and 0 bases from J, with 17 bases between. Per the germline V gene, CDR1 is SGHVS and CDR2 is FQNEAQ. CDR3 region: CASSALRQVLAKNIQYF. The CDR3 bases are TGTGCCAGCAGCGCGCTTAGACAGGTTTTAGCCAAAAACATTCAGTACTTC.

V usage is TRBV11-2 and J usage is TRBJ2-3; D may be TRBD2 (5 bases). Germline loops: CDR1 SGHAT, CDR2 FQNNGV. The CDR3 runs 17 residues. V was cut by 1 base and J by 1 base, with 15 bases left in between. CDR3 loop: CASSLAPTSLGTDTQYF. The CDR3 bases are TGTGCCAGCAGCTTAGCCCCTACATCACTAGGCACAGATACGCAGTATTTT.

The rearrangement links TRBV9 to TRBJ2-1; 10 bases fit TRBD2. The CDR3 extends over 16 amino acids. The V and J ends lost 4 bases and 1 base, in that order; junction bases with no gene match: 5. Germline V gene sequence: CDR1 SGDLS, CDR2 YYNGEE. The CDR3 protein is CASSSLAGVSYNEQFF. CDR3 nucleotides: TGTGCCAGCAGCTCTCTAGCGGGAGTATCCTACAATGAGCAGTTCTTC.

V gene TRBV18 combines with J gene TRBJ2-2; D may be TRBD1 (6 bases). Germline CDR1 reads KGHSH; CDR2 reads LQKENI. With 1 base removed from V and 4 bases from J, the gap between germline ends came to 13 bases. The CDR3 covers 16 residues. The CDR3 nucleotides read TGTGCCAGCTCACCACGTACACAGGGCAGCACCGGGGAGCTGTTTTTT. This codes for CASSPRTQGSTGELFF.

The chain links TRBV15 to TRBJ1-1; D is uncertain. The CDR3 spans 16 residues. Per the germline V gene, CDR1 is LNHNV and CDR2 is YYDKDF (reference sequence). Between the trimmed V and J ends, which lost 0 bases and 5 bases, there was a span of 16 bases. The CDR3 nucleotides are TGTGCCACCAGCAGAGATCGGGGTGGAGGTGGGACTGAAGCTTTCTTT. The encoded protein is CATSRDRGGGGTEAFF. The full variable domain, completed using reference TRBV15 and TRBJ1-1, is DAMVIQNPRYQVTQFGKPVTLSCSQTLNHNVMYWYQQKSSQAPKLLFHYYDKDFNNEADTPDNFQSRRPNTSFCFLDIRSPGLGDTAMYLCATSRDRGGGGTEAFFGQGTRLTVV.

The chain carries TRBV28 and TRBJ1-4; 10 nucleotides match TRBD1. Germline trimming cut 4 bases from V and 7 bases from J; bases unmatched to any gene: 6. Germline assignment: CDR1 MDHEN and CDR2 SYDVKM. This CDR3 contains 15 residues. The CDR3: CASSSTTGGSEKLFF. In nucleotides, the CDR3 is TGTGCCAGCAGTTCAACGACAGGGGGCAGTGAAAAACTGTTTTTT.